Below are 28 T cell receptor beta chains sequenced from a single sample in a study of T cell repertoires in cytomegalovirus infection. TCRdb passed the reads through MiXCR, listing each CDR3 protein once. The sample shows about 530,000 distinct CDR3 sequences, less than 30% of them seen only once. Input material: PBMCs. Receptors originate from a human donor in good health (CMV status not recorded). Some clones in this sample may be carry-over from other donors' samples.

The J gene is TRBJ2-1, the V gene TRBV19; 8 bases map to TRBD1. Germline lookup yields CDR1 LNHDA and CDR2 SQIVND (reference sequence). After removal of 10 bases from V and 3 bases from J, the junction contained 8 bases not matched to a gene. The CDR3 runs to 14 residues. CDR3: CATKTGVFYNEQFF. The CDR3 DNA is TGTGCCACAAAGACAGGGGTCTTCTACAATGAGCAGTTCTTC.

The V and J genes are TRBV19 and TRBJ1-2, with D unresolved. Trimming stripped 4 bases from V and 6 bases from J, with 18 bases between. CDR3 length equals 15 residues. From germline, CDR1 is LNHDA and CDR2 SQIVND (reference sequence). Here the CDR3 DNA reads TGTGCCAGTAGTAAATCCAGAAACAGTAATCATGGCTACACCTTC. Its protein product is CASSKSRNSNHGYTF.

The chain uses TRBV18 and TRBJ2-4, with 8 bases identical to TRBD1. The germline V gene has CDR1 KGHSH and CDR2 LQKENI. This CDR3 has 16 amino acids. Trimming at V came to 3 bases and at J to 8 bases, leaving 12 bases not matched to a gene. The CDR3 here is CASSPQDRVGEDIQYF. DNA for the CDR3: TGTGCCAGCTCACCCCAGGACAGGGTTGGCGAGGACATTCAGTACTTC.

This clonotype was observed many times. The chain uses TRBV7-6 and TRBJ1-3; a weak D match, TRBD1 (6 bases). Per the germline V gene, CDR1 is SGHVS and CDR2 is FNYEAQ. V lost 5 bases to trimming and J lost 4 bases, with 12 bases between them. This CDR3 has 14 residues. CDR3 bases: TGTGCCAGCAGCCGTAGGGACACAGGAAACACCATATATTTT. Residues: CASSRRDTGNTIYF. The whole variable domain, filled in from reference TRBV7-6 and TRBJ1-3, reads GAGVSQSPRYKVTKRGQDVALRCDPISGHVSLYWYRQALGQGPEFLTYFNYEAQQDKSGLPNDRFSAERPEGSISTLTIQRTEQRDSAMYRCASSRRDTGNTIYFGEGSWLTVV.

This clonotype was found a few times. The chain carries TRBV6-2 or TRBV6-3 and TRBJ2-7; TRBD1 is a possible D gene (6 bases). There are 16 residues in the CDR3. In germline, CDR1 is MNHEY, CDR2 SVGEGT. The V end was cut by 3 bases, the J end by 3 bases, with 18 bases between. The CDR3 here is CASSYTGTHRNYEQYV. The CDR3 DNA follows: TGTGCCAGCAGTTATACCGGGACACACCGTAACTACGAGCAGTACGTC.

This rearrangement joins TRBV7-2 to TRBJ2-1, with TRBD1 matching 9 bases. Trimming at V came to 5 bases and at J to 8 bases, leaving 13 bases not matched to a gene. CDR3 length: 16 amino acids. Germline CDR1 SGHTA, CDR2 FQGNSA. CDR3 in amino acids: CASSPQTGGFPYEQFF. The CDR3 nucleotides read TGTGCCAGCAGCCCTCAGACAGGGGGATTTCCCTATGAGCAGTTCTTC.

This clonotype was picked up many times. This rearrangement joins TRBV7-2 to TRBJ2-2; D gene uncertain. V lost 3 bases and J 8 bases, leaving 7 bases between the germline ends. CDR1 is SGHTA and CDR2 is FQGNSA in the germline V gene. The CDR3 is 12 residues long. CDR3 nucleotide sequence: TGTGCCAGCAGCTTGAATCGAGGGGAGCTGTTTTTT. Its translation: CASSLNRGELFF. Full variable domain (remainder filled in from reference TRBV7-2 and TRBJ2-2): GAGVSQSPSNKVTEKGKDVELRCDPISGHTALYWYRQSLGQGLEFLIYFQGNSAPDKSGLPSDRFSAERTGGSVSTLTIQRTQQEDSAVYLCASSLNRGELFFGEGSRLTVL.

The J gene is TRBJ1-4, the V gene TRBV28; maybe TRBD1 (5 bases). The CDR3 covers 12 residues. Between the trimmed V and J ends, which lost 3 bases and 11 bases, there was a span of 10 bases. CDR1 and CDR2 from the germline V gene are MDHEN and SYDVKM. The CDR3 spells CASSLDGGKLFF. CDR3 sequence (DNA): TGTGCCAGCAGTTTGGACGGGGGGAAACTGTTTTTT.

This clonotype was recorded a few times. CDR3 nucleotides: TGCGCCAGCAGCCATAATCCGGGACTAACCTACAATGAGCAGTTCTTC. This translates into CASSHNPGLTYNEQFF. V is TRBV4-3 and J is TRBJ2-1, with 7 bases lining up with TRBD2. CDR1 is LGHNA and CDR2 is YSLEER in the germline V gene. The CDR3 is 16 residues long. V dropped 3 bases and J dropped 2; count of bases not matched to a gene: 7.

The V and J genes are TRBV29-1 and TRBJ1-2, with TRBD1 identical over 9 bases. This CDR3 has 13 residues. Trimming took 7 bases from V and 0 from J; bases not matched to a gene: 3. Germline V gene data show CDR1 as SQVTM and CDR2 as ANQGSEA. The CDR3 spells CSARQGANYGYTF. For the CDR3, the DNA is TGCAGCGCAAGACAGGGGGCTAACTATGGCTACACCTTC.

V and J are TRBV29-1 and TRBJ1-2; D gene unclear. From germline, CDR1 is SQVTM and CDR2 ANQGSEA. The CDR3 runs to 17 residues. V was shortened by 0 bases and J by 4 bases, with 21 bases between the two germline ends. The CDR3 sequence: CSVEESPIGGRSYGYTF. The CDR3 DNA follows: TGCAGCGTTGAAGAGTCACCCATAGGTGGGAGGAGCTATGGCTACACCTTC.

This clonotype was seen a few times. The chain recombines TRBV4-1 with TRBJ2-1; D is ambiguous. The CDR3 covers 16 residues. Germline V gives CDR1 MGHRA, CDR2 YSYEKL. The V gene lost 0 bases and the J gene lost 4 bases, with 13 bases spanning the gap. The CDR3: CASSQDVGGWYNEQFF. CDR3 nucleotide sequence: TGCGCCAGCAGCCAAGATGTGGGCGGTTGGTACAATGAGCAGTTCTTC.

The V call is TRBV5-1, the J call TRBJ2-1; the D gene is possibly TRBD1 (6 bases). There are 16 residues in the CDR3. V lost 4 bases, J lost 0 bases, and 14 bases lay in between. Germline V lookup: CDR1 SGHRS, CDR2 YFSETQ. This CDR3 reads CASSLSQGISYNEQFF. CDR3 nucleotide sequence: TGCGCCAGCAGCCTGTCCCAGGGGATCTCCTACAATGAGCAGTTCTTC.

In this sample, this clonotype turned up a few times. For the CDR3, the DNA is TGTGCCAGCAGCCAAGATAGGCTAGCGGGTAAGGGTGAGCAGTTCTTC. It codes for CASSQDRLAGKGEQFF. V usage is TRBV4-2 and J usage is TRBJ2-1, with 8 bases aligning to TRBD2. The CDR3 length is 16 residues. J was trimmed by 9 bases and V by 0 bases; bases with no gene match: 10. Looked up from germline, CDR1 is LGHNA and CDR2 is YNFKEQ.

V is TRBV7-4 and J is TRBJ2-7; D is uncertain. The CDR3 consists of 11 residues. CDR1 and CDR2 (germline): SGHVT, SQSDAQ. This chain's CDR3 is CASSLNNDQYV. CDR3 DNA: TGTGCCAGCAGCTTAAATAACGACCAGTACGTC.

The chain uses TRBV6-6 and TRBJ1-2; D is possibly TRBD1 (5 bases). This CDR3 is 14 amino acids long. V was cut by 5 bases and J by 7 bases, with 17 bases left in between. CDR1 is MNHNY and CDR2 is SVGAGI in the germline V gene (reference sequence). The CDR3 loop is CASSEGFSTIGYTF. The DNA for the CDR3 is TGTGCCAGCAGTGAGGGGTTTTCGACCATTGGCTACACCTTC.

This clonotype has only a few counts. The genes are TRBV6-2 or TRBV6-3 and TRBJ2-5, with 11 bases fitting TRBD2. The CDR3 spans 15 residues. CDR1 is MNHEY and CDR2 is SVGEGT in the germline V gene. V was clipped by 7 bases and J by 3 bases; unmatched bases: 7. The CDR3 coding sequence is TGTGCCAGCAAACACTCACTAGCGGGAGAAGAGACCCAGTACTTC. Translating gives CASKHSLAGEETQYF.

This clonotype was seen more than once but under ten times. This sequence joins TRBV6-1 and TRBJ2-7, with 13 bases identical to TRBD2. Germline values: CDR1 MNHNS, CDR2 SASEGT. V was pared by 10 bases and J by 6 bases, with 12 bases of the junction left unmatched. The CDR3 is 15 amino acids. This CDR3 reads CATTSGRTGSVEQYV. The CDR3 region has the DNA TGTGCCACGACTAGCGGGAGGACGGGTTCGGTCGAGCAGTACGTC.

This clonotype was seen only a few times. The CDR3 reads CASSMVGEDRNEKLFF. CDR3 in DNA: TGTGCCAGTAGTATGGTAGGCGAGGACCGAAATGAAAAACTGTTTTTT. V gene TRBV19 combines with J gene TRBJ1-4; no clear D. V lost 3 bases to trimming and J lost 5 bases, with 16 bases between them. The germline V gene has CDR1 LNHDA and CDR2 SQIVND (reference sequence). The CDR3 contains 16 residues.

The V call is TRBV12-3 or TRBV12-4, the J call TRBJ2-5, with D maybe TRBD2 (6 bases). The CDR3 length is 14 residues. Trimming pared 6 bases from V and 2 bases from J, leaving 13 bases between. The CDR3 here is CASRPGTSQETQYF. The CDR3 DNA sequence: TGTGCCAGCAGACCCGGGACTTCTCAAGAGACCCAGTACTTC.

This clonotype has more than one count but fewer than ten. The chain has TRBV5-1 and TRBJ1-5; D is perhaps TRBD1 (6 bases). The CDR3 totals 15 residues. V was pared by 6 bases and J by 0 bases, with 13 bases between. Germline CDR1 is SGHRS and CDR2 is YFSETQ. Here the CDR3 DNA reads TGCGCCAGCACCCGAAGCAGGGGTAGCAATCAGCCCCAGCATTTT. Its protein product is CASTRSRGSNQPQHF.

The chain employs TRBV4-1 and TRBJ2-1, with D unresolved. The CDR3 has 16 amino acids. Trimming left V 1 base short and J 0 bases short, with 10 bases between. Germline CDR1 and CDR2: MGHRA and YSYEKL. The CDR3 DNA reads TGCGCCAGCAGCCAAGTAGACATGATCTCCTACAATGAGCAGTTCTTC. Its translation is CASSQVDMISYNEQFF.

This clonotype was picked up many times. This sequence joins TRBV18 and TRBJ1-4; D gene ambiguous. Germline values: CDR1 KGHSH, CDR2 LQKENI. V was cut by 3 bases and J by 1 base, with 6 bases left in between. This CDR3 has 14 amino acids. The CDR3 nucleotides read TGTGCCAGCTCACCGGGGAGAACTAATGAAAAACTGTTTTTT. This codes for CASSPGRTNEKLFF.

In this sample, this clonotype turned up a few times. J is TRBJ2-2 and V is TRBV20-1; no firm D call. Germline-derived CDR1 and CDR2 are DFQATT and SNEGSKA (reference sequence). The CDR3 totals 11 residues. V gave up 3 bases and J gave up 1 base, with 0 bases separating them. CDR3 residues: CSARNTGELFF. The CDR3 DNA reads as TGCAGTGCTAGGAACACCGGGGAGCTGTTTTTT.

The chain uses TRBV7-8 and TRBJ2-1; either TRBD1 or TRBD2 may fit D (5 bases each). Trimming left V 5 bases short and J 6 bases short, with 11 bases between. The CDR3 covers 13 residues. Germline loops: CDR1 SGHVS, CDR2 FQNEAQ. This CDR3 is CASSRDLGNEQFF. The CDR3 DNA follows: TGTGCCAGCAGCCGGGACCTCGGCAATGAGCAGTTCTTC. Drawing the rest from reference TRBV7-8 and TRBJ2-1, the complete variable domain is GAGVSQSPRYKVAKRGQDVALRCDPISGHVSLFWYQQALGQGPEFLTYFQNEAQLDKSGLPSDRFFAERPEGSVSTLKIQRTQQEDSAVYLCASSRDLGNEQFFGPGTRLTVL.

This clonotype was detected only a few times. This chain links TRBV19 with TRBJ2-3; TRBD2 agrees at 8 bases. The CDR3 sequence is 14 residues long. CDR1 and CDR2 (germline): LNHDA, SQIVND (reference sequence). V was clipped by 7 bases and J by 2 bases; unmatched bases: 5. Here the CDR3 reads CASKGTRDTDTQYF. The CDR3 DNA reads as TGTGCCAGTAAGGGGACTAGGGACACAGATACGCAGTATTTT.

For the CDR3, the DNA is TGCAGTGCTTACTCGCCCGGACTAGCGGGAGACCAAGAGACCCAGTACTTC. As protein: CSAYSPGLAGDQETQYF. The rearrangement joins TRBV20-1 to TRBJ2-5; TRBD2 matches at 13 bases. Germline lookup yields CDR1 DFQATT and CDR2 SNEGSKA (reference sequence). V gave up 5 bases and J gave up 0 bases; unmatched junction bases: 9. This CDR3 has 17 residues.

V gene TRBV11-2 combines with J gene TRBJ2-7; weak D call: TRBD1 (6 bases). The CDR3 spans 15 residues. The V end was cut by 5 bases, the J end by 0 bases, with 14 bases between. Germline values: CDR1 SGHAT, CDR2 FQNNGV. The CDR3 sequence is CASSRTVHSSYEQYV. Here the CDR3 DNA reads TGTGCCAGCAGCCGGACAGTTCATTCCTCCTACGAGCAGTACGTC.